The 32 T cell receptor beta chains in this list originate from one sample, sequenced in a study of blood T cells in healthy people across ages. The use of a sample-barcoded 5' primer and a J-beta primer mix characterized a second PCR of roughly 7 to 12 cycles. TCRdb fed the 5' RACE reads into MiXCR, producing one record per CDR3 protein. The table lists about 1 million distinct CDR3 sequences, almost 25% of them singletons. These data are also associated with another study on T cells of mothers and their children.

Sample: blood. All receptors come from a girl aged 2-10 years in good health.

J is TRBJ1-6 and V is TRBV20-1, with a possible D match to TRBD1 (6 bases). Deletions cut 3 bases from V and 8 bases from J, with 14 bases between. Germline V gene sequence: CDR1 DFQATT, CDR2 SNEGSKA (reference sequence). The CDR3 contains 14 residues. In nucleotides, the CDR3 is TGCAGTGCTAGGGGTTTGGGGGCCGATTCACCCCTCCACTTT. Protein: CSARGLGADSPLHF.

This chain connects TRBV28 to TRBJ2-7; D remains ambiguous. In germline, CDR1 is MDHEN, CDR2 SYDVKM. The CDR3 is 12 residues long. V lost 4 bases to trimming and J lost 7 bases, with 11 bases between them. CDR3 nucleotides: TGTGCCAGCAGTTCCGGGTGGGGTGAGCAGTACTTC. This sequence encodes CASSSGWGEQYF.

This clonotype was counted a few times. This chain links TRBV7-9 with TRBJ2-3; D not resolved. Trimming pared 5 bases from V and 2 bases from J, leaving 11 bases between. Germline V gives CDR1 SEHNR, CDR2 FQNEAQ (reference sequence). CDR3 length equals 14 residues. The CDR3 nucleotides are TGTGCCAGCAGCCCCTGGACGTCCACAGATACGCAGTATTTT. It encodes CASSPWTSTDTQYF.

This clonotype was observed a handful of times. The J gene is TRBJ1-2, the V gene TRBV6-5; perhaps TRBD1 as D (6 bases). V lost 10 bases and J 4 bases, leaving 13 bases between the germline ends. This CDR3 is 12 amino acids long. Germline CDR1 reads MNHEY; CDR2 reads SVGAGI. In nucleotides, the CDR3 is TGTGCCACTGTCGACAGGAGCTATGGCTACACCTTC. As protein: CATVDRSYGYTF.

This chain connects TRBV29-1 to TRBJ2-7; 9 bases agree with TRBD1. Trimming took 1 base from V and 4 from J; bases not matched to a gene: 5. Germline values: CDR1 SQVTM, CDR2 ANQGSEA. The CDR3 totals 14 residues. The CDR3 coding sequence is TGCAGCGTTGAAGGGAGGGACAGGGATTACGAGCAGTACTTC. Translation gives CSVEGRDRDYEQYF.

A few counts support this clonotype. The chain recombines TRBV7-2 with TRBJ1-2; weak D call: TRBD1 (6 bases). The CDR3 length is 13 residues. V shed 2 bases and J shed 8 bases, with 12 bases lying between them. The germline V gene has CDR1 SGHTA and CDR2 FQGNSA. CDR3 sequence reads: CASSLLGAEGYTF. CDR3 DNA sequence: TGTGCCAGCAGCTTACTGGGGGCTGAAGGCTACACCTTC. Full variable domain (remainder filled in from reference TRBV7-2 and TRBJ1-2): GAGVSQSPSNKVTEKGKDVELRCDPISGHTALYWYRQSLGQGLEFLIYFQGNSAPDKSGLPSDRFSAERTGGSVSTLTIQRTQQEDSAVYLCASSLLGAEGYTFGSGTRLTVV.

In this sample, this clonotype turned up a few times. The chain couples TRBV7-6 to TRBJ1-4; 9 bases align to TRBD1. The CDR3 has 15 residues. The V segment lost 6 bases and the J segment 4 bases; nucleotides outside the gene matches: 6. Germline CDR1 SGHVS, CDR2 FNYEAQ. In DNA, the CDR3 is TGTGCCAGCAGGCCCACAGGGGGCCTTAATGAAAAACTGTTTTTT. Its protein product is CASRPTGGLNEKLFF.

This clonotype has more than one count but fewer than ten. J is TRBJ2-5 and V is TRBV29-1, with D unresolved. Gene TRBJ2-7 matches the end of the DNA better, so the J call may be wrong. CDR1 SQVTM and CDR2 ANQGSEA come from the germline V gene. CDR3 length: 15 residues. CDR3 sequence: CSVGMDRSSSYEQYF. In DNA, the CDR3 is TGCAGCGTTGGGATGGATAGGTCCTCCTCCTACGAGCAGTACTTC.

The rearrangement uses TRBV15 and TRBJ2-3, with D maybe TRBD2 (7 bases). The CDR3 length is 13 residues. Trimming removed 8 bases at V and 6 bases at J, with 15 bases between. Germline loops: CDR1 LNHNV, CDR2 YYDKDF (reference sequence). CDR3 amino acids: CATLYREGDTQYF. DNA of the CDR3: TGTGCCACCCTTTACAGGGAGGGGGATACGCAGTATTTT. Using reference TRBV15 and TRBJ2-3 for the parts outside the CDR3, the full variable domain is DAMVIQNPRYQVTQFGKPVTLSCSQTLNHNVMYWYQQKSSQAPKLLFHYYDKDFNNEADTPDNFQSRRPNTSFCFLDIRSPGLGDTAMYLCATLYREGDTQYFGPGTRLTVL.

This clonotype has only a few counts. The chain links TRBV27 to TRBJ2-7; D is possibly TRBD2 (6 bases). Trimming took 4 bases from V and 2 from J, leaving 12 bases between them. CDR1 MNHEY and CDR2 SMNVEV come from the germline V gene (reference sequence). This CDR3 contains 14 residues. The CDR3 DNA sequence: TGTGCCAGCAGTTACGGGGGACCGCCCTACGAGCAGTACTTC. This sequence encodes CASSYGGPPYEQYF.

In nucleotides, the CDR3 is TGTGCCAGCAGCGGGTATAGCCAAGAGACCCAGTACTTC. Amino acids: CASSGYSQETQYF. The V gene is TRBV7-2, the J gene TRBJ2-5; D remains unclear. This CDR3 is 13 amino acids long. Trimming removed 5 bases at V and 1 base at J, with 8 bases between. Per germline, CDR1 SGHTA and CDR2 FQGNSA. Full variable domain (missing parts from reference TRBV7-2 and TRBJ2-5): GAGVSQSPSNKVTEKGKDVELRCDPISGHTALYWYRQSLGQGLEFLIYFQGNSAPDKSGLPSDRFSAERTGGSVSTLTIQRTQQEDSAVYLCASSGYSQETQYFGPGTRLLVL.

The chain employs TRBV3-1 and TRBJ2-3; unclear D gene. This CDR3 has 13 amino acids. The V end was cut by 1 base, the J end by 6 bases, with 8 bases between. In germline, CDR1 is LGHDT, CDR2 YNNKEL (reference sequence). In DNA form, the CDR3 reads TGTGCCAGCAGCCAAGTGCTCCATGATACGCAGTATTTT. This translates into CASSQVLHDTQYF.

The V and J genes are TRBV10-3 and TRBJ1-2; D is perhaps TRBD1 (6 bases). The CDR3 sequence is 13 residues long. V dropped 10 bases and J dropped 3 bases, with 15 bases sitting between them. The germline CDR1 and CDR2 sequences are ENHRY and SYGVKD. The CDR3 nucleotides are TGTGCCACTTTGCAGGGGATTGACTATGGCTACACCTTC. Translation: CATLQGIDYGYTF.

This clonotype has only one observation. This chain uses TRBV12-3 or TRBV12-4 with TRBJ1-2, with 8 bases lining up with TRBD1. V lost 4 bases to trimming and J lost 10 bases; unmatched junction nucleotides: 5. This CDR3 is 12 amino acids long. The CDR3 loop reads CASSSQQGDYTF. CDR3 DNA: TGTGCCAGCAGTTCCCAACAGGGGGACTACACCTTC.

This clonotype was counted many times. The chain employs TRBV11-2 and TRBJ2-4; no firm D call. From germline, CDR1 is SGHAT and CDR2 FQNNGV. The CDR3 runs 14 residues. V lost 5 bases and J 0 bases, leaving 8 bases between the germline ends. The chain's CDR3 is CASSAGLAKNIQYF. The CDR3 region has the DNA TGTGCCAGCAGCGCCGGCCTAGCCAAAAACATTCAGTACTTC.

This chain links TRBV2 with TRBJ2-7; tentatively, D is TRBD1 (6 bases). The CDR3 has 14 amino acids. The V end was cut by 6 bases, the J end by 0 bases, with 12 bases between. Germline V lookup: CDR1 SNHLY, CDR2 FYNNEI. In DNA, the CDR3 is TGTGCCAGCAGGGATGGACAGTACTCCTACGAGCAGTACTTC. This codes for CASRDGQYSYEQYF. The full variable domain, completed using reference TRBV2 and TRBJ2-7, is EPEVTQTPSHQVTQMGQEVILRCVPISNHLYFYWYRQILGQKVEFLVSFYNNEISEKSEIFDDQFSVERPDGSNFTLKIRSTKLEDSAMYFCASRDGQYSYEQYFGPGTRLTVT.

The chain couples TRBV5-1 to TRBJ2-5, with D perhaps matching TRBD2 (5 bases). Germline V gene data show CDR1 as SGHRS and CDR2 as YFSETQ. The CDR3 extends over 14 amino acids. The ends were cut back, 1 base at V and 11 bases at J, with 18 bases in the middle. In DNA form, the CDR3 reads TGCGCCAGCAGCTTGTACATCTGGGCTGGGGAGCAGTACTTC. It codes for CASSLYIWAGEQYF.

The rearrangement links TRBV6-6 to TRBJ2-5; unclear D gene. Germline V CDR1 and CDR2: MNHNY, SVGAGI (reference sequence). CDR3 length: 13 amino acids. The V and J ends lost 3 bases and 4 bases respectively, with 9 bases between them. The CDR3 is CASSYLPGETQYF. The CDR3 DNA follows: TGTGCCAGCAGTTATTTGCCGGGAGAGACCCAGTACTTC.

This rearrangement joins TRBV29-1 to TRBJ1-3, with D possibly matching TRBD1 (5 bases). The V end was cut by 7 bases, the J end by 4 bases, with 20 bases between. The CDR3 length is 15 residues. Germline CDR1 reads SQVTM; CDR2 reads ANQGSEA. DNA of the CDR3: TGCAGCGCTCAATCCGAGTGGGGGTTCGGAAACACCATATATTTT. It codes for CSAQSEWGFGNTIYF.

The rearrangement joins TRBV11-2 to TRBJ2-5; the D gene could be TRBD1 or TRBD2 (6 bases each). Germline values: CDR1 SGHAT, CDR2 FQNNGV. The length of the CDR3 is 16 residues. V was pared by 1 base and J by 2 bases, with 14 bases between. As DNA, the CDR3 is TGTGCCAGCAGCTTAGCCTTTAGGGGGGAACAAGAGACCCAGTACTTC. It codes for CASSLAFRGEQETQYF.

The DNA for the CDR3 is TGTGCCAGCAGGCTAGTCGCCTCCTACAATGAGCAGTTCTTC. Translating gives CASRLVASYNEQFF. The rearrangement links TRBV2 to TRBJ2-1, with no clear D. Germline V gene data show CDR1 as SNHLY and CDR2 as FYNNEI. The CDR3 loop spans 14 amino acids. Trimming removed 6 bases at V and 0 bases at J, with 9 bases between.

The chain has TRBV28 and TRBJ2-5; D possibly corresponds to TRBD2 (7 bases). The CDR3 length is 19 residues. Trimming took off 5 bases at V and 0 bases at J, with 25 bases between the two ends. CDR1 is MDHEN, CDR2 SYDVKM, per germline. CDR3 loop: CASSTLRGGNYRDQETQYF. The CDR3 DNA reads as TGTGCCAGCAGTACCTTAAGGGGGGGAAATTACAGAGACCAAGAGACCCAGTACTTC.

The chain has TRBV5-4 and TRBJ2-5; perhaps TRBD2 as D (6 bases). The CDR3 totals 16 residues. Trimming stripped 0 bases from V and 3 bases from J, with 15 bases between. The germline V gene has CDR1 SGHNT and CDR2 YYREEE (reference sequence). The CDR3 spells CASSLAYRDSKETQYF. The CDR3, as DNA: TGTGCCAGCAGCTTGGCTTACCGGGACTCTAAAGAGACCCAGTACTTC.

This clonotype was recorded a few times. CDR3 sequence reads: CSASPGERVEETQYF. The DNA for the CDR3 is TGCAGTGCTAGTCCAGGGGAGCGAGTTGAAGAGACCCAGTACTTC. The chain couples TRBV20-1 to TRBJ2-5, with D tentatively TRBD1 (6 bases). The CDR3 loop spans 15 amino acids. Trimming took off 3 bases at V and 3 bases at J, with 17 bases between the two ends. CDR1 and CDR2 (germline): DFQATT, SNEGSKA (reference sequence).

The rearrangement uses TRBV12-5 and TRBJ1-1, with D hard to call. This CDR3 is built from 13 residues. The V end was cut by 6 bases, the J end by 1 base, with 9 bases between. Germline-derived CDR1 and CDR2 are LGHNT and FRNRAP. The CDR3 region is CASGGKGNTEAFF. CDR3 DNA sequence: TGTGCTAGTGGCGGGAAGGGGAACACTGAAGCTTTCTTT. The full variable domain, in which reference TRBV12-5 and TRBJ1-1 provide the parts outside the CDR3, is DARVTQTPRHKVTEMGQEVTMRCQPILGHNTVFWYRQTMMQGLELLAYFRNRAPLDDSGMPKDRFSAEMPDATLATLKIQPSEPRDSAVYFCASGGKGNTEAFFGQGTRLTVV.

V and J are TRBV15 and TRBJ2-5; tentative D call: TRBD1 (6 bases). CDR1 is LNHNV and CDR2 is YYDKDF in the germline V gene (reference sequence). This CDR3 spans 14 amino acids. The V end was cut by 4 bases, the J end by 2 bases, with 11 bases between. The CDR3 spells CATSKDRLQETQYF. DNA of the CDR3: TGTGCCACCAGCAAAGACAGGTTGCAAGAGACCCAGTACTTC.

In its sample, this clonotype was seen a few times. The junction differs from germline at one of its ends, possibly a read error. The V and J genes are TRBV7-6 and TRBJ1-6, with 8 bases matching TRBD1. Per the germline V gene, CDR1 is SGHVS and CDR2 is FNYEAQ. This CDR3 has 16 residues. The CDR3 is CASSKDPGQALPPLRF. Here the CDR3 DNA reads TGTGCCAGCAGCAAGGATCCGGGACAGGCTCTCCCACCCCTCCGCTTT.

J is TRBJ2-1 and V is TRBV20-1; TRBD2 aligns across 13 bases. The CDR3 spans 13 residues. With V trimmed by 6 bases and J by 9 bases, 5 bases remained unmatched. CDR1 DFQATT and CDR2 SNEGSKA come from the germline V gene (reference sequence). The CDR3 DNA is TGCAGTGCCAGGACTAGCGGGAGAAGTGAGCAGTTCTTC. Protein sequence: CSARTSGRSEQFF.

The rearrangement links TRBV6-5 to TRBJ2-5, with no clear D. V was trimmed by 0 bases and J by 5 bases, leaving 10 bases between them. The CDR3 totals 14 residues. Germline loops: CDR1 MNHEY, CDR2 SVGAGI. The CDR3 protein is CASSYSTVLETQYF. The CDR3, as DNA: TGTGCCAGCAGTTACTCTACGGTCTTGGAGACCCAGTACTTC.

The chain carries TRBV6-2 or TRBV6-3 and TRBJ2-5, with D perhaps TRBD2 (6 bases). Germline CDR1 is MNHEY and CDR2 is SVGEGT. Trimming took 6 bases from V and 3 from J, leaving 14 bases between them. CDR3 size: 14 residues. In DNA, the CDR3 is TGTGCCAGCAGCCAGCGGCGCGGGGAAGAGACCCAGTACTTC. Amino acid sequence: CASSQRRGEETQYF.

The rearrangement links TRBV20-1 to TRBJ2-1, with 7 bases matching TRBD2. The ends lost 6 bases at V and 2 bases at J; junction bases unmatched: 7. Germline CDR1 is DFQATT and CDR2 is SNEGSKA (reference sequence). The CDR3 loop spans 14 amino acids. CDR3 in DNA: TGCAGTGCCCTGCAGGCGGGGGCCTACAATGAGCAGTTCTTC. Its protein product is CSALQAGAYNEQFF.

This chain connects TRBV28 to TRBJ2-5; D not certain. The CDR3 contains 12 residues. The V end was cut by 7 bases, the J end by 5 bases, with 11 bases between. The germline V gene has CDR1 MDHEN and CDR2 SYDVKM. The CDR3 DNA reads TGTGCCAGCAAAGGCCTAGGGGAGACCCAGTACTTC. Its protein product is CASKGLGETQYF.